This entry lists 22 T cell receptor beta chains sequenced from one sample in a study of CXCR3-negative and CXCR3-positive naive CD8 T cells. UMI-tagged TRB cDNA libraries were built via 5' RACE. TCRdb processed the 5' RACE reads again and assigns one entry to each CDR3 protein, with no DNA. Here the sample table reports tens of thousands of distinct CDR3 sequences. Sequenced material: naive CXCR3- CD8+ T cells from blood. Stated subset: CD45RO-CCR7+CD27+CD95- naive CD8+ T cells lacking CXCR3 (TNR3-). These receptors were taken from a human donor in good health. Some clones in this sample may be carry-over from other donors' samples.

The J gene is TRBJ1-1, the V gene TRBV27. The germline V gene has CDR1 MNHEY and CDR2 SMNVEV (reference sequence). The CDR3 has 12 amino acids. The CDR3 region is CASRHINTEAFF.

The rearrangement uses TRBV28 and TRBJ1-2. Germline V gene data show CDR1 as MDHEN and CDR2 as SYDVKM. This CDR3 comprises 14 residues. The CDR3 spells CASSPPSSFYGYTF.

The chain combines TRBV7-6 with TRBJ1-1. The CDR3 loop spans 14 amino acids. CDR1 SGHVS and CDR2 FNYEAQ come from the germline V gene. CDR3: CASSLAPSGTEAFF.

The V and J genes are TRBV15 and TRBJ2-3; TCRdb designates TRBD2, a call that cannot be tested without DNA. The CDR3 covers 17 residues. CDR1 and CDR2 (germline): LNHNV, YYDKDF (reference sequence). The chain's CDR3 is CATSSDSGGALGDTQYF.

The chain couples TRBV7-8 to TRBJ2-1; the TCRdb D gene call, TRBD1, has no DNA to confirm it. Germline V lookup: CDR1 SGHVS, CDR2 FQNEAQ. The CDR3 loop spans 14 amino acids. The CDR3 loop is CASSHRDRVDEQFF.

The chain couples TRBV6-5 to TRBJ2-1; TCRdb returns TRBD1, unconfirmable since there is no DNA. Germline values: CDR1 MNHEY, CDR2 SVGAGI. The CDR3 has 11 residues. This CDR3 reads CASEVGDRQFF.

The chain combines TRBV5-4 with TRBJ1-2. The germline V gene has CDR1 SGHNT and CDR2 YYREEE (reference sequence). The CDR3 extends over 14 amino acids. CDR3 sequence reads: CASSLSDGNYGYTF.

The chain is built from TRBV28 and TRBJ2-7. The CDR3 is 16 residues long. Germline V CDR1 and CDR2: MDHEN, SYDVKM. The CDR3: CASSFGVGMGSYEQYF.

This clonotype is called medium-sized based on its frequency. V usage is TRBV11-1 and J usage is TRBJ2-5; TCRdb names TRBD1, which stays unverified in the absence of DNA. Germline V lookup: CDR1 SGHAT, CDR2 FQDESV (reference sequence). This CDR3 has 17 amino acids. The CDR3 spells CASSLPYLGQPQETQYF.

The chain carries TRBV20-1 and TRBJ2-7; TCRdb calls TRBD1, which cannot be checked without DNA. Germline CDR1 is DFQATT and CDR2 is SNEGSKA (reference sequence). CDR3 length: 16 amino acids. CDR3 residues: CSARDLAGLTSSEQYF.

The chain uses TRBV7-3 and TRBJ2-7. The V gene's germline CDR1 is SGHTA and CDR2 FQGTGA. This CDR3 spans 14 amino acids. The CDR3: CASSLTREAYEQYF.

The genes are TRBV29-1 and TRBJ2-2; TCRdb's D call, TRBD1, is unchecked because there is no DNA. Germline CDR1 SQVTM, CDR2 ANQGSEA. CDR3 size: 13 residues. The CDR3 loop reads CSVAGQNTGELFF.

The CDR3 region is CASSHPKRTEYSGANVLTF. This chain connects TRBV3-1 to TRBJ2-6. The CDR3 consists of 19 residues. Germline V gene sequence: CDR1 LGHDT, CDR2 YNNKEL (reference sequence). Full variable domain (remainder filled in from reference TRBV3-1 and TRBJ2-6): DTAVSQTPKYLVTQMGNDKSIKCEQNLGHDTMYWYKQDSKKFLKIMFSYNNKELIINETVPNRFSPKSPDKAHLNLHINSLELGDSAVYFCASSHPKRTEYSGANVLTFGAGSRLTVL.

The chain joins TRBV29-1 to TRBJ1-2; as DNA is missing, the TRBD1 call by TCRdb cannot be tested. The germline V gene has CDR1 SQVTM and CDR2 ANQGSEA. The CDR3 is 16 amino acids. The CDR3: CSVTPGTAKKIYGYTF.

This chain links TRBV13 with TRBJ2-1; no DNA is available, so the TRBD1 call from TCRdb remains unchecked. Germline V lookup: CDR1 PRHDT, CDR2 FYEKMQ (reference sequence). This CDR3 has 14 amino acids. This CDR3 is CASSFEGGHNEQFF. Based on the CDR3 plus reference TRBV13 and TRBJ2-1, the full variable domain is AAGVIQSPRHLIKEKRETATLKCYPIPRHDTVYWYQQGPGQDPQFLISFYEKMQSDKGSIPDRFSAQQFSDYHSELNMSSLELGDSALYFCASSFEGGHNEQFFGPGTRLTVL.

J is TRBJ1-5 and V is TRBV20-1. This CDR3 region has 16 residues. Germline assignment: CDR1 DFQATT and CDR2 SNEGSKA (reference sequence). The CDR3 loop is CSAREIRRQDYQPQHF.

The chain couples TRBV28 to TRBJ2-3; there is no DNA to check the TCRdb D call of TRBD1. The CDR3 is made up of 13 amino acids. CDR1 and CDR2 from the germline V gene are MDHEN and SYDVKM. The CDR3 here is CASSPQVADTQYF.

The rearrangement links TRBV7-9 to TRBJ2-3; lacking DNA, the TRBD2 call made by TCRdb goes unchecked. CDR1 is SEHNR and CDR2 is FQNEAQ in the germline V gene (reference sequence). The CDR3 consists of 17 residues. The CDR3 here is CASSPPRRGVLTDTQYF.

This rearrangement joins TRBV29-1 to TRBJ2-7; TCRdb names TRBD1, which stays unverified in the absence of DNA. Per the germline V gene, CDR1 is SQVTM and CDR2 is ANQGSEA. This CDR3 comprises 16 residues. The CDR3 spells CSVEGTGTGSSYEQYF.

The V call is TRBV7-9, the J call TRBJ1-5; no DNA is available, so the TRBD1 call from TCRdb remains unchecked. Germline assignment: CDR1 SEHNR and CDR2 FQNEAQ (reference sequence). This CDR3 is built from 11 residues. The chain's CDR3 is CASSLGGPQHF.

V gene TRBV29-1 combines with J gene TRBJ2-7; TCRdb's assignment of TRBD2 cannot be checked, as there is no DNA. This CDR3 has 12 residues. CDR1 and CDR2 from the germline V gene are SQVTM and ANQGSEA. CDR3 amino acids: CSVARADYEQYF.

The CDR3 loop reads CASSAEFYEQYF. This chain links TRBV7-9 with TRBJ2-7. CDR3 length: 12 amino acids. Germline V CDR1 and CDR2: SEHNR, FQNEAQ (reference sequence).